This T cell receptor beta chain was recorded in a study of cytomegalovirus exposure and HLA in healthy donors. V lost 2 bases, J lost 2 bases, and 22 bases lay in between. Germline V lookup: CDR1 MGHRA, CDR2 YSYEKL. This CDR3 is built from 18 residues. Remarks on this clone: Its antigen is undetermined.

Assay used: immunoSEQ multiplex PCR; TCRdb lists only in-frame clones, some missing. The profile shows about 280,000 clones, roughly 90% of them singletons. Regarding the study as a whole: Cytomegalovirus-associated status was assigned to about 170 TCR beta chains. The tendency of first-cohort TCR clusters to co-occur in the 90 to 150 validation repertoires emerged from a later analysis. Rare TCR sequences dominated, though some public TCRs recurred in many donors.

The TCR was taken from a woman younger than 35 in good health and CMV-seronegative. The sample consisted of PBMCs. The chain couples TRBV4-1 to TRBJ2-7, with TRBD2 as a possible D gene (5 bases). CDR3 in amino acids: CASSQFPLTVSGTYEQYF. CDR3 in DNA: TGCGCCAGCAGCCAATTCCCCTTGACGGTCTCCGGGACCTACGAGCAGTACTTC.